This paragraph reports one T cell receptor (beta chain). Its binding antigen is unknown. Qualities for individual bases were not recorded, and no much larger clone is one base off. The sample originates from a study of human T cells and chemical hapten exposure (dated by TCRdb to about 2021). Background for the entire study: For sensitization, 2% DPC in acetone was applied to a roughly 2 cm by roughly 2 cm area of upper inner arm skin. The study tracked peripheral blood TCR repertoire changes in vivo during primary and secondary sensitization to the hapten diphenylcyclopropenone (DPC) in alopecia patients. Throughout the approximately 25-week study period, patients were also given weekly therapeutic DPC doses on the scalp. Approximately 28 alopecia patients provided blood for TCR sequencing at one to four time points (pre-sensitization, 2, 6 and 24 weeks). The patient cohort, mostly female, included alopecia areata with under or over 50% scalp involvement, alopecia totalis and alopecia universalis. The libraries were sequenced as a pool, and the TCR yield per sample differed mostly because of small variations in library volumes within the pool. Blood samples were taken from patients before sensitization (week 0) and then at 2, 6 and about 24 weeks after DPC sensitization. Patch testing was done on the upper back using Finn chambers containing 0.01% DPC, and results were scored after 6 days according to International Contact Dermatitis Research Group standards. Beyond this particular receptor, the publication reports: Significantly more large CDR3 similarity clusters were formed by expanded TCRs than by pre-sensitization or healthy control sets, consistent with antigen-driven responses. All patients had alopecia, a presumed autoimmune disease, so their immune response might differ from that of healthy individuals. After repeated subsampling, the strength of the expansion versus patch-test correlation and the threshold at which it became significant changed. Patch test score was positively correlated with the number of PT1 expanded TCRs, with significance at thresholds 8, 16 and 32 but not at 4. DPC sensitization did not change how many TCRs were above 1 in 1000 frequency, and no evidence was found of alterations in global repertoire structure.

This specimen's time point label, per the study, means: pre-sensitization, week 0. The sample's treatment or condition label, in plain terms: therapeutic diphenylcyclopropenone sensitization with weekly scalp DPC. At every patch-test visit, the blood draw took place before the patch test was put on. To be eligible, patients had to be aged 18 to 70, diagnosed with alopecia and judged suitable for DPC therapy, while pregnant patients were excluded. Unfractionated whole blood was collected in Tempus Blood RNA tubes, and total RNA was extracted from that blood. The germline V gene supplies CDR1 MGHRA and CDR2 YSYEKL. The CDR3 starts with the cysteine, ends with the phenylalanine, and has 17 residues. Of the read, only the CDR3 DNA is kept; its 51 bases are in frame from base 1. V is pared back by 0 bases and J by 6 bases, with 18 bases lying between the germline termini. Library method: RACE. The instrument was a NextSeq 500. Library preparation attached unique molecular identifiers to individual cDNA molecules for quantitative, reproducible TCR counting. Each blood RNA sample was used to sequence both TCR alpha and TCR beta chains. For the original study's pipeline: The median number of TCRs per sample was around 100,000, ranging from about 23,224 to 690,600. The Decombinator software suite was used to annotate V, J and CDR3 in the TCR reads. To make PS versus PT1 abundance plots, every sample was subsampled to the same number of TCRs (28,000). TCRs were defined as expanded if absent before sensitization and observed at least eight times at the 2-week time point. TCRdb's own reprocessing of the public reads used fastp at Q25 and MiXCR and kept productive beta chains. Rows matching on CDR3 protein sequence are summarized as one entry with the most common DNA and genes. The V and J calls come from TCRdb's annotation, not from the publication. This sample lists tens of thousands of distinct CDR3 sequences; about 7.4% were detected once. The top ten clonotypes cover over 1% of the sample.

The chain employs TRBV4-1 and TRBJ1-5, with TRBD1 tentatively as D gene (6 bases match). The input for sequencing was whole blood, taken in connection with sensitization to the hapten diphenylcyclopropenone (DPC). The receptor comes from a woman aged 50 to 65 with alopecia areata. Some clones in this sample may be carry-over from other donors' samples. The CDR3 protein is CASSQDPPQGVSQPQHF. DNA sequence: TGCGCCAGCAGCCAAGATCCCCCACAGGGAGTGAGTCAGCCCCAGCATTTT.